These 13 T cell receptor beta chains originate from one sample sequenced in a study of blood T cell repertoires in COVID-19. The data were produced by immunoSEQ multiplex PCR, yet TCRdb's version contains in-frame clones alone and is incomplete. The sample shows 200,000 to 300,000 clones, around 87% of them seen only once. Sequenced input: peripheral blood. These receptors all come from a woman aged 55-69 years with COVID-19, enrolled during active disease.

This CDR3 is CASRQGNGYTF. The CDR3 DNA sequence: TGTGCCAGCAGACAGGGAAATGGCTACACCTTC. The chain combines TRBV5-4 with TRBJ1-2; a weak D match, TRBD1 (6 bases). V was pared by 5 bases and J by 6 bases, with 8 bases between. This CDR3 has 11 amino acids. Germline CDR1 SGHNT, CDR2 YYREEE (reference sequence).

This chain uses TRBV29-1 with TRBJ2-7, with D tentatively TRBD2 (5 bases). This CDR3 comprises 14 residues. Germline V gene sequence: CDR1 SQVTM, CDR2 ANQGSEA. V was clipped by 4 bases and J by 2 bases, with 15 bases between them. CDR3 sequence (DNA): TGCAGCGTTGGGGTTGGAGGCCGGACCTACGAGCAGTACTTC. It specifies CSVGVGGRTYEQYF.

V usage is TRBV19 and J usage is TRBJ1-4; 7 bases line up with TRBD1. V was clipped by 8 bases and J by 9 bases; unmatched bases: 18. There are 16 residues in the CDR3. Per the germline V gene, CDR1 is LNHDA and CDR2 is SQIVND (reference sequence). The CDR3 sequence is CASGTSRQGLFQKLFF. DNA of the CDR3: TGTGCCAGTGGCACTTCCCGACAGGGCCTTTTCCAAAAACTGTTTTTT.

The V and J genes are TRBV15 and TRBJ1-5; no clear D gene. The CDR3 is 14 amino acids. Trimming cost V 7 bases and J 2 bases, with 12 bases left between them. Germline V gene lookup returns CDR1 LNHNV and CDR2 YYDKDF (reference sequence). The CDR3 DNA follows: TGTGCCACCACACTGCGGGTGGGCAATCAGCCCCAGCATTTT. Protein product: CATTLRVGNQPQHF.

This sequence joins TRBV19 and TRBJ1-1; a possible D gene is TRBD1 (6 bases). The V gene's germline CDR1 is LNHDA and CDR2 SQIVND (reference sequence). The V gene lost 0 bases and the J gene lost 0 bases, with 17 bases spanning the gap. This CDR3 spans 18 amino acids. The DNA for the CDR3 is TGTGCCAGTAGTATAGATAGGAATTGGGGGCTGATGAACACTGAAGCTTTCTTT. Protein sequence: CASSIDRNWGLMNTEAFF.

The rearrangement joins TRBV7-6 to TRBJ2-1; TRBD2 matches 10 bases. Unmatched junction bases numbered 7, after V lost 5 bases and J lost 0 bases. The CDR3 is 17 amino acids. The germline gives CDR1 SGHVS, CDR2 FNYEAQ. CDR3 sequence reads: CASSRGLAESSYNEQFF. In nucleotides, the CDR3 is TGTGCCAGCAGCAGAGGACTAGCGGAAAGCTCCTACAATGAGCAGTTCTTC.

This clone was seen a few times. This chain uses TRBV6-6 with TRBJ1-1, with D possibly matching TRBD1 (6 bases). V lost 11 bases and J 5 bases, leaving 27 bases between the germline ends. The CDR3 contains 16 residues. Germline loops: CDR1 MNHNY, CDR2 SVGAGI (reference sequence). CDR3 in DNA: TGTGCCGTAGCCCCAGGGGTCCCCAAAAGAAGAACTGAAGCTTTCTTT. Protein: CAVAPGVPKRRTEAFF.

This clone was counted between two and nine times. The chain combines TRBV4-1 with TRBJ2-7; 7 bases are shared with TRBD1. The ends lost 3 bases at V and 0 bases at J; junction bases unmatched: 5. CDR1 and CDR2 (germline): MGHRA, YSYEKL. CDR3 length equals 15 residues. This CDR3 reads CASSHPGQSSYEQYF. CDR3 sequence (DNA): TGCGCCAGCAGCCACCCGGGACAGAGCTCCTACGAGCAGTACTTC.

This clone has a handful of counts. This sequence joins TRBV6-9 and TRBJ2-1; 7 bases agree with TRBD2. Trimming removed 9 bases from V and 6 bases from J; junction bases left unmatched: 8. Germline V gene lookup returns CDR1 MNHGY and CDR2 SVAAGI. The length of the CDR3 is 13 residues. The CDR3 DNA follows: TGTGCCAGGGGGAGGGCCGGGTTCAATGAGCAGTTCTTC. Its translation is CARGRAGFNEQFF.

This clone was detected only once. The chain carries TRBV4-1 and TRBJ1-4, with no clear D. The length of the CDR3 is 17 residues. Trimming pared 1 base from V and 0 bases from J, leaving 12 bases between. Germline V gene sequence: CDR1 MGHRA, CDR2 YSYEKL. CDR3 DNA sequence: TGCGCCAGCAGCCAAGGTGTAACTGTTGCAACTAATGAAAAACTGTTTTTT. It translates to CASSQGVTVATNEKLFF.

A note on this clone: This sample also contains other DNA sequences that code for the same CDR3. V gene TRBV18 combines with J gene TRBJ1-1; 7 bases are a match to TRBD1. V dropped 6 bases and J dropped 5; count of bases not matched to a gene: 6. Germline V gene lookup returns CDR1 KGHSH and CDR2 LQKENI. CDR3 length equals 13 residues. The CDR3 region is CASSPNRGTEAFF. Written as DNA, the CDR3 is TGTGCCAGCTCCCCCAACAGGGGTACTGAAGCTTTCTTT. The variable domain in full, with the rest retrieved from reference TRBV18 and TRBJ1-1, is NAGVMQNPRHLVRRRGQEARLRCSPMKGHSHVYWYRQLPEEGLKFMVYLQKENIIDESGMPKERFSAEFPKEGPSILRIQQVVRGDSAAYFCASSPNRGTEAFFGQGTRLTVV.

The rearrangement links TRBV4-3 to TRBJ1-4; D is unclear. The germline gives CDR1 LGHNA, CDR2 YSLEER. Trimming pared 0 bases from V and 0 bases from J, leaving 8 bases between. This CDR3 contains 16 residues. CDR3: CASSQDFSATNEKLFF. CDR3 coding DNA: TGCGCCAGCAGCCAAGATTTTTCAGCAACTAATGAAAAACTGTTTTTT.

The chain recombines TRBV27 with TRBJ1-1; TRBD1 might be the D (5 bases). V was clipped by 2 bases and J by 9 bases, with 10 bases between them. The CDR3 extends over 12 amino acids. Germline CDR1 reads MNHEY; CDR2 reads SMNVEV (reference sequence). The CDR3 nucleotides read TGTGCCAGCAGTTTAAGCGGGGGTCAAGCTTTCTTT. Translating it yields CASSLSGGQAFF.